The 28 T cell receptor beta chains below all came from one sample that was sequenced in a study of control samples from healthy donors and cancer patients. Sequenced by immunoSEQ multiplex PCR; TCRdb stores in-frame clones only, minus some. The sample includes around 150,000 clones, 96% of them seen just once. The sample consisted of blood. Source of these receptors: a young woman in good health.

The rearrangement uses TRBV28 and TRBJ1-2, with 7 bases fitting TRBD1. V was clipped by 6 bases and J by 7 bases; unmatched bases: 11. This CDR3 has 14 residues. Germline V CDR1 and CDR2: MDHEN, SYDVKM. The CDR3 loop is CASSPPGPGGGYTF. In DNA, the CDR3 is TGTGCCAGCAGCCCGCCGGGCCCAGGGGGTGGCTACACCTTC.

This clone was found once. The chain couples TRBV11-2 to TRBJ1-1; TRBD1 is a possible D gene (5 bases). Per the germline V gene, CDR1 is SGHAT and CDR2 is FQNNGV. The length of the CDR3 is 14 residues. Trimming removed 1 base from V and 5 bases from J, with 11 bases in between. The CDR3 DNA reads as TGTGCCAGCAGCTTAGTCAGGGTGCGGACTGAAGCTTTCTTT. This encodes CASSLVRVRTEAFF.

The chain links TRBV28 to TRBJ1-1; D unclear. This CDR3 has 16 amino acids. The V and J ends lost 1 base and 0 bases respectively, with 12 bases between them. Germline CDR1 and CDR2: MDHEN and SYDVKM. CDR3 bases: TGTGCCAGCAGTTTATTTTATTCGATGTTGAACACTGAAGCTTTCTTT. It encodes CASSLFYSMLNTEAFF.

V gene TRBV10-1 combines with J gene TRBJ2-3; tentative D call: TRBD2 (6 bases). Germline CDR1 and CDR2: WNHNN and SYGVQD (reference sequence). Trimming took 8 bases from V and 6 from J, leaving 15 bases between them. The CDR3 covers 13 residues. CDR3 nucleotide sequence: TGCGCCAGCTCGGGGGAGGCGGCCGATACGCAGTATTTT. It yields the protein CASSGEAADTQYF.

The chain couples TRBV4-2 to TRBJ2-1, with D maybe TRBD1 (6 bases). This CDR3 spans 15 amino acids. The germline V and J ends were trimmed by 1 base and 5 bases, with 12 bases remaining between them. Germline CDR1 LGHNA, CDR2 YNFKEQ. The CDR3 DNA reads as TGTGCCAGCAGCCAAGGAGTACAGGGAAACAATGAGCAGTTCTTC. Its protein product is CASSQGVQGNNEQFF.

This chain connects TRBV5-6 to TRBJ2-5, with D unresolved. The CDR3 covers 12 residues. Germline CDR1 reads SGHDT; CDR2 reads YYEEEE. Trimming took 4 bases from V and 7 from J, leaving 11 bases between them. The CDR3 sequence is CASSTPKGTQYF. For the CDR3, the DNA is TGTGCCAGCAGCACCCCTAAGGGGACCCAGTACTTC.

The CDR3 here is CASKGYSNQPQHF. The DNA of the CDR3 is TGTGCCAGCAAAGGGTATAGCAATCAGCCCCAGCATTTT. This chain connects TRBV6-5 to TRBJ1-5; D is uncertain. The CDR3 is 13 amino acids. Trimming left V 7 bases short and J 0 bases short, with 7 bases between. Germline values: CDR1 MNHEY, CDR2 SVGAGI.

The chain links TRBV5-1 to TRBJ2-5; D unresolved. Trimming cost V 4 bases and J 2 bases, with 15 bases left between them. Germline V CDR1 and CDR2: SGHRS, YFSETQ. This CDR3 has 15 residues. The CDR3 spells CASSIGRAQQETQYF. CDR3 coding DNA: TGCGCCAGCAGCATCGGTCGAGCGCAACAAGAGACCCAGTACTTC. Filled out from reference TRBV5-1 and TRBJ2-5, the complete variable domain reads KAGVTQTPRYLIKTRGQQVTLSCSPISGHRSVSWYQQTPGQGLQFLFEYFSETQRNKGNFPGRFSGRQFSNSRSEMNVSTLELGDSALYLCASSIGRAQQETQYFGPGTRLLVL.

This chain uses TRBV19 with TRBJ1-1; perhaps TRBD1 as D (6 bases). Germline V gives CDR1 LNHDA, CDR2 SQIVND (reference sequence). Trimming stripped 7 bases from V and 2 bases from J, with 14 bases between. The length of the CDR3 is 14 residues. CDR3 loop: CASNFGQPNTEAFF. CDR3 nucleotide sequence: TGTGCCAGTAACTTTGGACAGCCTAACACTGAAGCTTTCTTT.

A single count supports this clone. V is TRBV25-1 and J is TRBJ2-2, with D unclear. V was pared by 4 bases and J by 4 bases, with 4 bases between. This CDR3 is built from 12 residues. Per the germline V gene, CDR1 is MGHDK and CDR2 is SYGVNS. The CDR3 region has the DNA TGTGCCAGCAGTGCCGCCACCGGGGAGCTGTTTTTT. Translation gives CASSAATGELFF. Full variable domain (outside the CDR3, taken from reference TRBV25-1 and TRBJ2-2): EADIYQTPRYLVIGTGKKITLECSQTMGHDKMYWYQQDPGMELHLIHYSYGVNSTEKGDLSSESTVSRIRTEHFPLTLESARPSHTSQYLCASSAATGELFFGEGSRLTVL.

The CDR3 protein is CASSSKERASPLHF. CDR3 bases: TGTGCCAGCAGCTCTAAGGAACGGGCTTCACCCCTCCACTTT. The chain employs TRBV11-2 and TRBJ1-6; D is uncertain. CDR1 is SGHAT, CDR2 FQNNGV, per germline. The CDR3 loop spans 14 amino acids. V lost 4 bases and J 9 bases, leaving 13 bases between the germline ends.

This CDR3 reads CASTFDRGSYEKLFF. In DNA, the CDR3 is TGTGCCAGCACCTTCGATAGGGGATCCTATGAAAAACTGTTTTTT. This chain links TRBV28 with TRBJ1-4; D perhaps matches TRBD1 (5 bases). The length of the CDR3 is 15 residues. CDR1 and CDR2 (germline): MDHEN, SYDVKM. The ends were cut back, 7 bases at V and 6 bases at J, with 18 bases in the middle.

This clone was seen only once. This chain links TRBV7-3 with TRBJ2-2, with no clear D. Germline V CDR1 and CDR2: SGHTA, FQGTGA. The CDR3 length is 13 residues. The V gene lost 2 bases and the J gene lost 5 bases, with 6 bases spanning the gap. In nucleotides, the CDR3 is TGTGCCAGCAGCTTATTAGGGACCGGGGAGCTGTTTTTT. It codes for CASSLLGTGELFF.

The V call is TRBV21-1, the J call TRBJ1-6. TRBV21-1 is classified as a pseudogene. This CDR3 is built from 14 residues. The CDR3 reads CAVKGGPDNSPLHF. CDR3 coding DNA: TGTGCCGTGAAGGGGGGTCCCGATAATTCACCCCTCCACTTT.

V usage is TRBV27 and J usage is TRBJ2-7, with 8 bases matching TRBD2. Trimming at V came to 6 bases and at J to 4 bases, leaving 8 bases not matched to a gene. Germline CDR1 reads MNHEY; CDR2 reads SMNVEV (reference sequence). This CDR3 comprises 14 residues. Here the CDR3 DNA reads TGTGCCAGCAGGCAAAGCGGGAGTGGTTACGAGCAGTACTTC. It yields the protein CASRQSGSGYEQYF.

V and J are TRBV4-1 and TRBJ1-1; the D gene is possibly TRBD1 (5 bases). Germline assignment: CDR1 MGHRA and CDR2 YSYEKL. Deletions cut 4 bases from V and 3 bases from J, with 18 bases between. CDR3 length equals 16 residues. Here the CDR3 reads CASSRSLGGEDTEAFF. DNA of the CDR3: TGCGCCAGCAGCCGCTCCCTCGGGGGTGAGGACACTGAAGCTTTCTTT.

The chain joins TRBV4-2 to TRBJ1-4; D gene unclear. The CDR3 extends over 11 amino acids. Trimming stripped 10 bases from V and 8 bases from J, with 11 bases between. In germline, CDR1 is LGHNA, CDR2 YNFKEQ. The CDR3 nucleotides read TGTGCCACCCGATACGGGGAAAAACTGTTTTTT. Translating it yields CATRYGEKLFF.

The chain combines TRBV2 with TRBJ2-7; tentatively, D is TRBD1 (6 bases). The CDR3 sequence is 18 residues long. Germline CDR1 is SNHLY and CDR2 is FYNNEI. V shed 6 bases and J shed 7 bases, with 31 bases lying between them. The CDR3, as DNA: TGTGCCAGCAGGGAACAGGGCGACTATTCGTTGCGATCTTGGGAGCAGTACTTC. Translation gives CASREQGDYSLRSWEQYF. The whole variable domain, remainder taken from reference TRBV2 and TRBJ2-7, is EPEVTQTPSHQVTQMGQEVILRCVPISNHLYFYWYRQILGQKVEFLVSFYNNEISEKSEIFDDQFSVERPDGSNFTLKIRSTKLEDSAMYFCASREQGDYSLRSWEQYFGPGTRLTVT.

In the case of this clone: Sequence at one end of the junction differs from germline and may be a read error. This chain links TRBV28 with TRBJ1-4; a weak D match, TRBD1 (6 bases). Germline loops: CDR1 MDHEN, CDR2 SYDVKM. The CDR3 extends over 14 amino acids. The CDR3 bases are TGTGCCAGCAGTTTGCCCCCCGGGGACAAAGAAGTAAATTTT. Translation gives CASSLPPGDKEVNF.

V and J are TRBV28 and TRBJ2-3, with 10 bases aligning to TRBD2. Germline CDR1 and CDR2: MDHEN and SYDVKM. V lost 6 bases and J lost 8; bases outside the gene matches: 8. This CDR3 spans 14 amino acids. Here the CDR3 DNA reads TGTGCCAGCAGCCACCCTAGCGGGAGTGCTACGCAGTATTTT. It is translated as CASSHPSGSATQYF.

The chain carries TRBV1 and TRBJ2-6; TRBD1, the D gene given by the table, was not confirmed from the DNA. TRBV1 is recorded as a pseudogene. This CDR3 has 18 residues. CDR3 nucleotides: TGCACCAGCAGCCAAGAAACACAGGGGGCCCCTGGGGCCAACGTCCTGACTTTC. Residues: CTSSQETQGAPGANVLTF.

The chain couples TRBV28 to TRBJ1-3; tentative D call: TRBD1 (5 bases). Germline V CDR1 and CDR2: MDHEN, SYDVKM. The CDR3 has 15 residues. The V end was cut by 5 bases, the J end by 2 bases, with 13 bases between. CDR3 in amino acids: CASSMSQGTGNTIYF. CDR3 nucleotides: TGTGCCAGCAGTATGTCTCAGGGAACTGGAAACACCATATATTTT.

This rearrangement joins TRBV3-1 (or the pseudogene TRBV3-2) to TRBJ2-1, with D uncertain. The CDR3 covers 13 residues. The V and J ends lost 5 bases and 5 bases respectively, with 10 bases between them. Germline CDR1 and CDR2: LGHDT and YNNKEL (reference sequence). The CDR3 spells CASSYRLDNEQFF. Written as DNA, the CDR3 is TGTGCCAGCAGCTACCGACTGGACAATGAGCAGTTCTTC.

J is TRBJ1-3 and V is TRBV5-1; 7 nucleotides line up with TRBD1. This CDR3 has 14 amino acids. Losses at the gene ends were 0 bases for V and 8 bases for J; bases not matched to a gene: 5. CDR1 is SGHRS, CDR2 YFSETQ, per germline. The CDR3 region has the DNA TGCGCCAGCAGCTTGGTAGGGGGCTCAGACACCATATATTTT. Its protein is CASSLVGGSDTIYF.

The rearrangement uses TRBV15 and TRBJ2-3; 10 bases map to TRBD1. Germline V CDR1 and CDR2: LNHNV, YYDKDF (reference sequence). The CDR3 loop spans 14 amino acids. Germline trimming cut 3 bases from V and 5 bases from J; bases unmatched to any gene: 2. The CDR3 region is CATSRDRGVDTQYF. CDR3 DNA: TGTGCCACCAGCAGGGACAGGGGGGTAGATACGCAGTATTTT.

The V gene is TRBV5-4, the J gene TRBJ1-1; D is unresolved. CDR1 and CDR2 (germline): SGHNT, YYREEE (reference sequence). CDR3 size: 13 residues. The ends were cut back, 0 bases at V and 3 bases at J, with 6 bases in the middle. In DNA form, the CDR3 reads TGTGCCAGCAGCTTGGTACAATACACTGAAGCTTTCTTT. Translation: CASSLVQYTEAFF.

The chain joins TRBV14 to TRBJ1-1, with 8 bases identical to TRBD1. CDR1 is SGHDN, CDR2 FVKESK, per germline. Trimming cost V 4 bases and J 1 base; bases outside gene matches: 11. This CDR3 is built from 17 residues. CDR3 amino acids: CASSLPGQGGKNTEAFF. In nucleotides, the CDR3 is TGTGCCAGCAGCCTCCCCGGACAGGGAGGGAAGAACACTGAAGCTTTCTTT.

The chain employs TRBV30 and TRBJ2-1; D gene uncertain. CDR1 is GTSNPN and CDR2 is SVGIG in the germline V gene (reference sequence). The CDR3 runs to 14 residues. V gave up 7 bases and J gave up 9 bases, with 22 bases separating them. The CDR3 nucleotides are TGTGCCTTGGGTCCCCTTGGAGACCTGGTTGAGCAGTTCTTC. It is translated as CALGPLGDLVEQFF. Using reference TRBV30 and TRBJ2-1 for the parts outside the CDR3, the full variable domain is SQTIHQWPATLVQPVGSPLSLECTVEGTSNPNLYWYRQAAGRGLQLLFYSVGIGQISSEVPQNLSASRPQDRQFILSSKKLLLSDSGFYLCALGPLGDLVEQFFGPGTRLTVL.